This entry describes one TCR beta chain. The data belong to a study of OX40 agonist ivuxolimab in advanced cancers. Data came from immunoSEQ multiplex PCR; TCRdb stores just in-frame clones and leaves some out. The table shows approximately 59,000 clones, with 81% occurring only once. This CDR3 has 17 amino acids. V lost 1 base to trimming and J lost 4 bases; unmatched junction nucleotides: 11. Per germline, CDR1 LGHNT and CDR2 FRNRAP. V gene TRBV12-5 combines with J gene TRBJ2-5; 8 bases fit TRBD1. This sequence originates from an adult with an advanced solid tumor such as melanoma, head and neck, liver or kidney cancer. Sequenced material: CD4+ or CD8+ T cells sorted from blood, taken in a trial of the OX40 agonist ivuxolimab. CDR3 sequence (DNA): TGTGCTAGTGGTTTGGGATGGATGGGACAGGAGGGAGAGACCCAGTACTTC. Its translation is CASGLGWMGQEGETQYF.